The 6 T cell receptor beta chains listed next were all sequenced from one sample in a study of shared clonotypes between healthy human individuals. Using immunoSEQ multiplex PCR, the repertoire was profiled, and TCRdb retains in-frame clones only, with some absent. The sample has around 2.1 million clones, around 93% seen once. CD45RO-negative, CCR7-selected cells formed the naive CD8 fraction, which excluded terminally differentiated effector memory CD45RA+ cells. The source material was naive CD8+ T cells from PBMCs. The source of these receptors is a man younger than 30 in good health. Some clones in this sample may be carry-over from other donors' samples.

V is TRBV2 and J is TRBJ1-2, with 8 nucleotides matching TRBD1. The CDR3 runs to 15 residues. Germline V lookup: CDR1 SNHLY, CDR2 FYNNEI. V shed 6 bases and J 0 bases; nucleotides not matched to a gene: 6. CDR3 in DNA: TGTGCCAGCAGGGAGGCAGGGGGCTCTAACTATGGCTACACCTTC. It codes for CASREAGGSNYGYTF.

V and J are TRBV27 and TRBJ2-7; 9 bases map to TRBD1. The CDR3 contains 17 residues. Unmatched junction bases numbered 14, after V lost 6 bases and J lost 2 bases. Germline V gene sequence: CDR1 MNHEY, CDR2 SMNVEV (reference sequence). CDR3 region: CASSHLQGQGIAYEQYF. The CDR3 coding sequence is TGTGCCAGCAGCCACCTTCAGGGACAGGGTATCGCCTACGAGCAGTACTTC.

The chain recombines TRBV2 with TRBJ2-5; D may be TRBD1 (6 bases). V was clipped by 8 bases and J by 4 bases, with 14 bases between them. CDR3 size: 13 residues. Germline V gene sequence: CDR1 SNHLY, CDR2 FYNNEI. CDR3 in amino acids: CASLSTGGETQYF. In DNA form, the CDR3 reads TGTGCCAGCCTCTCGACAGGCGGAGAGACCCAGTACTTC.

V is TRBV2 and J is TRBJ1-1; no reliable D call. This CDR3 region has 12 residues. V dropped 9 bases and J dropped 4 bases, with 12 bases sitting between them. CDR1 and CDR2 (germline): SNHLY, FYNNEI. DNA for the CDR3: TGTGCCAGGGGGTCGGTCGGCACTGAAGCTTTCTTT. Encoded protein: CARGSVGTEAFF. The variable domain in full, with the rest retrieved from reference TRBV2 and TRBJ1-1, is EPEVTQTPSHQVTQMGQEVILRCVPISNHLYFYWYRQILGQKVEFLVSFYNNEISEKSEIFDDQFSVERPDGSNFTLKIRSTKLEDSAMYFCARGSVGTEAFFGQGTRLTVV.

The chain carries TRBV4-1 and TRBJ2-2; D not certain. CDR3 length: 15 amino acids. Germline lookup yields CDR1 MGHRA and CDR2 YSYEKL. Between the trimmed V and J ends, which lost 4 bases and 7 bases, there was a span of 16 bases. The DNA of the CDR3 is TGCGCCAGCAGCCCAACCGGGCCGCGTGGCGGGGAGCTGTTTTTT. As protein: CASSPTGPRGGELFF.

In this sample, this clone turned up once. The chain has TRBV27 and TRBJ2-1; D is possibly TRBD1 (5 bases). Trimming took off 2 bases at V and 9 bases at J, with 17 bases between the two ends. CDR3 length: 15 amino acids. In germline, CDR1 is MNHEY, CDR2 SMNVEV (reference sequence). CDR3 nucleotide sequence: TGTGCCAGCAGTTTAGAAGGGGCCCCGTTCAGTGAGCAGTTCTTC. Amino acid sequence: CASSLEGAPFSEQFF.